This TCR beta chain was captured by sequencing in a study of blood T cells in healthy people across ages. The sample providers were healthy Caucasian people from Russia, aged roughly 6 to 90. Total RNA extraction produced at least 5.5 micrograms (per sample) for the study. PCR was performed a second time for about 7 to 11 cycles using a sample-barcoded 5' primer and a J-beta primer mix. A single record per CDR3 protein comes from TCRdb applying MiXCR to the 5' RACE reads. This sample has about a million distinct CDR3 sequences; roughly two fifths occur once, and the top ten carry over 10%. V shed 5 bases, J shed 0 bases, and the junction held 9 bases outside the gene matches. There are 19 residues in the CDR3. Study observations and caveats: Naive T cell percentage showed a strong correlation with TCR beta diversity.

About this clonotype itself: The target antigen is unknown.

This rearrangement joins TRBV12-3 or TRBV12-4 to TRBJ2-3, with 15 bases lining up with TRBD2. The TCR sequence derives from a man aged 18 to 29 in good health. Specimen: blood. CDR3 sequence: CASSAGTSGGFTSTDTQYF. The CDR3 DNA is TGTGCCAGCAGTGCCGGGACTAGCGGGGGGTTTACTAGCACAGATACGCAGTATTTT.